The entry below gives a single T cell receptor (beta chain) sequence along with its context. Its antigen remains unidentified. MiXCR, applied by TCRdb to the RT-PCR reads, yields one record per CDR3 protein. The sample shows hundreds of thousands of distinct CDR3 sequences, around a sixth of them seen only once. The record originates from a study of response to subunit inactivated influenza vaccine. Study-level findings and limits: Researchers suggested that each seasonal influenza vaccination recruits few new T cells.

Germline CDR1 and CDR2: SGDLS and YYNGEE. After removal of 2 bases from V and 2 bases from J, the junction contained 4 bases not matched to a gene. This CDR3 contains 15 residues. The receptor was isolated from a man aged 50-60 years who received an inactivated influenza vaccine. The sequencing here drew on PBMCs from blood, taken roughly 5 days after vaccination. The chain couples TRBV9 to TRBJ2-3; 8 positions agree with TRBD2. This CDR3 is CASSVSGGHTDTQYF. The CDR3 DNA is TGTGCCAGCAGCGTCAGCGGGGGACACACAGATACGCAGTATTTT.